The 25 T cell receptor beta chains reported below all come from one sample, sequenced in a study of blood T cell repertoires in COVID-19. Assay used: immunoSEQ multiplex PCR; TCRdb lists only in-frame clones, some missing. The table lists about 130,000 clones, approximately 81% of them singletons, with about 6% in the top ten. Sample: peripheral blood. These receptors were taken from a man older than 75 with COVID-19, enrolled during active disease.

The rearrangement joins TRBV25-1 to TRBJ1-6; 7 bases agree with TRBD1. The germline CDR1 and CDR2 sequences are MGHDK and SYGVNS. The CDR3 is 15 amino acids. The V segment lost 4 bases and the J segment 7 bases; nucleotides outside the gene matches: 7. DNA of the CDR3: TGTGCCAGCAGTGTTATAGACAGGGAGAATTCACCCCTCCACTTT. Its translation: CASSVIDRENSPLHF.

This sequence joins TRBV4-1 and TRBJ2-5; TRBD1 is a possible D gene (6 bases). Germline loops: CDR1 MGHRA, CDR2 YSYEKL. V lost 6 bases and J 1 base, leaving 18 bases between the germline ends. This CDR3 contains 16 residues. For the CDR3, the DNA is TGCGCCAGCAGTCCAGGGGATCTTTCCATCCAAGAGACCCAGTACTTC. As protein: CASSPGDLSIQETQYF.

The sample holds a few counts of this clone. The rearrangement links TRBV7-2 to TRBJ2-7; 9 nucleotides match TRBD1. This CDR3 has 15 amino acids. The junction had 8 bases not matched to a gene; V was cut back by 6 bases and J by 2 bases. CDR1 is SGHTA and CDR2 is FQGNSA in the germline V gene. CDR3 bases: TGTGCCAGCAGTACAGGGGGCGTCTCTACCTACGAGCAGTACTTC. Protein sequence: CASSTGGVSTYEQYF.

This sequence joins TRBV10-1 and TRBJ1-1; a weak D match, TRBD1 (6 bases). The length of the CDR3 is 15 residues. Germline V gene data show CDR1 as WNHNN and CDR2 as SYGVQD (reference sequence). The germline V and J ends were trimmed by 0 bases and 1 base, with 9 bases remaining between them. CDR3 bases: TGCGCCAGCAGTGAGTCTGGGACAAAGAACACTGAAGCTTTCTTT. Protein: CASSESGTKNTEAFF.

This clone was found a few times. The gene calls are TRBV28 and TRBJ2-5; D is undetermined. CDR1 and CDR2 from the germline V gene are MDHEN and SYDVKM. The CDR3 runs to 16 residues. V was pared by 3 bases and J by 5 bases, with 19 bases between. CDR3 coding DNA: TGTGCCAGCAGTTTTTTTACCCCGAGGTCTAGGGAGACCCAGTACTTC. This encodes CASSFFTPRSRETQYF.

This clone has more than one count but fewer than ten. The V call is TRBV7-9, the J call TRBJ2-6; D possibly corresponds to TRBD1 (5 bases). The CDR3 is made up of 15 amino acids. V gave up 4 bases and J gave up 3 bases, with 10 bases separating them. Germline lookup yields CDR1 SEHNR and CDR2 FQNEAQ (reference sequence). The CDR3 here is CASSSQGGGANVLTF. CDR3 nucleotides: TGTGCCAGCAGCTCCCAGGGTGGTGGGGCCAACGTCCTGACTTTC.

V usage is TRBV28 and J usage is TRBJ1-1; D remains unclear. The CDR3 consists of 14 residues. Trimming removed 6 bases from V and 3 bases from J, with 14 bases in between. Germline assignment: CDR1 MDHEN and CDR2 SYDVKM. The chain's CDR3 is CASSPPADYTEAFF. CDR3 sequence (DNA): TGTGCCAGCAGCCCGCCCGCAGACTACACTGAAGCTTTCTTT.

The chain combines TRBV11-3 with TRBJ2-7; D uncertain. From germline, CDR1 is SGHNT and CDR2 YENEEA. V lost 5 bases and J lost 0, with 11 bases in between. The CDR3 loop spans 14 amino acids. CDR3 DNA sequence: TGTGCCAGCAGCCGGTCGGGTAGCTCCTACGAGCAGTACTTC. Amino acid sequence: CASSRSGSSYEQYF.

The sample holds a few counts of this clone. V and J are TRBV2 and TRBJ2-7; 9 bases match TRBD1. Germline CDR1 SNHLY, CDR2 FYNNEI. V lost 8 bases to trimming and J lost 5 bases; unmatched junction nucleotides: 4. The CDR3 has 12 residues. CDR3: CASGQGLDEQYF. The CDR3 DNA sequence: TGTGCCAGCGGACAGGGGCTCGACGAGCAGTACTTC.

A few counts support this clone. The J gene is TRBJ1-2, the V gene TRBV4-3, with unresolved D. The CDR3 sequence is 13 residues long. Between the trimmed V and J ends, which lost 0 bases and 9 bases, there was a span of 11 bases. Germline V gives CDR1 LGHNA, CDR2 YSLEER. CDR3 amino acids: CASSQDFLRSYTF. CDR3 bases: TGCGCCAGCAGCCAAGATTTCTTGCGGAGCTACACCTTC.

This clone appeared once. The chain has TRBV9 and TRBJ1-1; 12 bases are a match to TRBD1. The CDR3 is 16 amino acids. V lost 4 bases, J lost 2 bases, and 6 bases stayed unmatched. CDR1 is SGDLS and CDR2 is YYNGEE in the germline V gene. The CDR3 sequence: CASSSGTGGYNTEAFF. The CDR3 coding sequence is TGTGCCAGCAGCTCCGGGACAGGGGGCTACAACACTGAAGCTTTCTTT. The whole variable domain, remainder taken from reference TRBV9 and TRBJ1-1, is DSGVTQTPKHLITATGQRVTLRCSPRSGDLSVYWYQQSLDQGLQFLIQYYNGEERAKGNILERFSAQQFPDLHSELNLSSLELGDSALYFCASSSGTGGYNTEAFFGQGTRLTVV.

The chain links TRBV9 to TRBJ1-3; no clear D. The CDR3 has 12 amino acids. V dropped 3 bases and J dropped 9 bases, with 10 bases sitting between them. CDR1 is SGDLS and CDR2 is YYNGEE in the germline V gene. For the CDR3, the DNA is TGTGCCAGCAGCGGAGGATTGGGCACCATATATTTT. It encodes CASSGGLGTIYF.

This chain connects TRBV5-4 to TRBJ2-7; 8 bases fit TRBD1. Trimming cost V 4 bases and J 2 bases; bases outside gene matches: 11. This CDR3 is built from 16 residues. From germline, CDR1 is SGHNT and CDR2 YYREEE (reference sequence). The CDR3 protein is CASSPRPGQAPYEQYF. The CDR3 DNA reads TGTGCCAGCAGCCCCCGGCCGGGACAGGCGCCCTACGAGCAGTACTTC.

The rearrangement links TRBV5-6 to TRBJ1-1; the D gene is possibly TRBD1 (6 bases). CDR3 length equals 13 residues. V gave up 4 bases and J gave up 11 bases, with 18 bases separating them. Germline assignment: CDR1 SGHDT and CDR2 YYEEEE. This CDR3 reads CASSHGTGRAAFF. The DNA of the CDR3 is TGTGCCAGCAGCCATGGTACAGGGAGAGCGGCTTTCTTT. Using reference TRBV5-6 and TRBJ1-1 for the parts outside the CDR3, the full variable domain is DAGVTQSPTHLIKTRGQQVTLRCSPKSGHDTVSWYQQALGQGPQFIFQYYEEEERQRGNFPDRFSGHQFPNYSSELNVNALLLGDSALYLCASSHGTGRAAFFGQGTRLTVV.

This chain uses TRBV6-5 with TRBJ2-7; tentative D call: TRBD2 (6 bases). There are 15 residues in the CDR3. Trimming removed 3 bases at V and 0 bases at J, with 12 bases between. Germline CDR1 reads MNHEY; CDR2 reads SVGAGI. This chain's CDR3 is CASSYGSGNSYEQYF. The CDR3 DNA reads TGTGCCAGCAGTTATGGTAGCGGAAACTCCTACGAGCAGTACTTC.

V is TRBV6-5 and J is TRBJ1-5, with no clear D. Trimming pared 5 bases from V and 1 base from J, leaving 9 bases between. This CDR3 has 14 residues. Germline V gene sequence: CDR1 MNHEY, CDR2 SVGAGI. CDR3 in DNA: TGTGCCAGCAGTCCCCGTTTGAGCAATCAGCCCCAGCATTTT. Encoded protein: CASSPRLSNQPQHF.

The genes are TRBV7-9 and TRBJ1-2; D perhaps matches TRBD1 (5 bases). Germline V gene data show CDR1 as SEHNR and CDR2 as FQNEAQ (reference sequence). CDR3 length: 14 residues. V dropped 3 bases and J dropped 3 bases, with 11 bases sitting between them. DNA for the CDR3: TGTGCCAGCAGCTTTGGGGCCGGTTACTATGGCTACACCTTC. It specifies CASSFGAGYYGYTF.

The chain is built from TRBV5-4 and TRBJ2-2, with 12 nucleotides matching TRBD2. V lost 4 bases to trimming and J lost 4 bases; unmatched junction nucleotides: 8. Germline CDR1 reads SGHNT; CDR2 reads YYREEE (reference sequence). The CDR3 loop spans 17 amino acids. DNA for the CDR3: TGTGCCAGCAGCCTACAACTGACTAGCGGGAGCACCGGGGAGCTGTTTTTT. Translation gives CASSLQLTSGSTGELFF.

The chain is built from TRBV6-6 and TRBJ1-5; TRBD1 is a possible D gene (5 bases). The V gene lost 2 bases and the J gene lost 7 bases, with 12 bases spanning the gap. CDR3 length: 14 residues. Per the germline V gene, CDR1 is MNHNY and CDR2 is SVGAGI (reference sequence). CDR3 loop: CASSYPGEGQPQHF. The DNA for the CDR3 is TGTGCCAGCAGTTACCCGGGGGAAGGGCAGCCCCAGCATTTT.

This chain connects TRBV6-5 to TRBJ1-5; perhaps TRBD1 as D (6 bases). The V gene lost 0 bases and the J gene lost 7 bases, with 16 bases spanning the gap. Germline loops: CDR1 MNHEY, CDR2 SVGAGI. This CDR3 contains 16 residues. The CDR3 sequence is CASSYSWGGAGQPQHF. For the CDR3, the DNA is TGTGCCAGCAGTTACTCTTGGGGGGGGGCTGGACAGCCCCAGCATTTT.

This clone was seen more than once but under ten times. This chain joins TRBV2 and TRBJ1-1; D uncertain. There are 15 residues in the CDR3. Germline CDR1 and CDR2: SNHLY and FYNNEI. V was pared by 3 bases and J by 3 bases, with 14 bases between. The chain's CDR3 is CASSERGLGYTEAFF. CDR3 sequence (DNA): TGTGCCAGCAGTGAGAGAGGGTTGGGGTACACTGAAGCTTTCTTT.

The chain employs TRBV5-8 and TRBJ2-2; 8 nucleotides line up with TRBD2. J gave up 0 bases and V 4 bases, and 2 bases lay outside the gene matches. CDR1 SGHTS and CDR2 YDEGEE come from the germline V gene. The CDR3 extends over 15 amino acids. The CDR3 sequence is CASSISGANTGELFF. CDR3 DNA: TGTGCCAGCAGCATTAGCGGGGCGAACACCGGGGAGCTGTTTTTT. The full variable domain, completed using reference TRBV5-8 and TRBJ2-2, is EAGVTQSPTHLIKTRGQQATLRCSPISGHTSVYWYQQALGLGLQFLLWYDEGEERNRGNFPPRFSGRQFPNYSSELNVNALELEDSALYLCASSISGANTGELFFGEGSRLTVL.

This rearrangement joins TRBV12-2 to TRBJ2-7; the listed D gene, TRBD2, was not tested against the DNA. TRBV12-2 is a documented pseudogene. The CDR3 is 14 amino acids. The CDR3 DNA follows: TGTGCAAGTCGCCCGAACTCCGTCCCCTACGAGCAGTACTTC. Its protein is CASRPNSVPYEQYF.

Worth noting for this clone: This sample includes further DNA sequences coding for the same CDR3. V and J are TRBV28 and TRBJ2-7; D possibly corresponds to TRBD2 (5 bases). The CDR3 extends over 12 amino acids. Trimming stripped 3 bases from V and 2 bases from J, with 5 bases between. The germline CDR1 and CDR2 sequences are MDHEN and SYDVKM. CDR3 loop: CASSLRAYEQYF. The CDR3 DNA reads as TGTGCCAGCAGTTTGCGGGCCTACGAGCAGTACTTC.

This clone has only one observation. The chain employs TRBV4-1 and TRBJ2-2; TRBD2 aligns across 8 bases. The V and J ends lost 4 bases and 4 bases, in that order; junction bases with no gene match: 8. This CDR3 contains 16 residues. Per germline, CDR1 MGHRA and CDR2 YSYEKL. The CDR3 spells CASSPLSLAGTGELFF. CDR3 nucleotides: TGCGCCAGCAGCCCCCTAAGTCTAGCGGGCACCGGGGAGCTGTTTTTT.